A single sample gave rise to the 6 T cell receptor beta chains below, sequenced in a study of CXCR3-negative and CXCR3-positive naive CD8 T cells. cDNA libraries for TRB were generated by 5' RACE incorporating UMI labels. TCRdb re-called the 5' RACE reads and shows each CDR3 protein once, DNA omitted. This listing includes approximately 52,000 distinct CDR3 sequences. The sequencing input was memory CD8+ T cells from blood. These receptors all stem from a human donor in good health. Some clones in this sample may be carry-over from other donors' samples.

The genes are TRBV28 and TRBJ2-7; TCRdb outputs TRBD1, but without DNA this stays unchecked. This CDR3 contains 15 residues. CDR1 is MDHEN and CDR2 is SYDVKM in the germline V gene. CDR3 sequence: CASSLDRDSAYEQYF.

The rearrangement joins TRBV19 to TRBJ2-1; TCRdb calls TRBD1, which cannot be checked without DNA. This CDR3 has 17 amino acids. Germline lookup yields CDR1 LNHDA and CDR2 SQIVND (reference sequence). This CDR3 reads CASSSDRGESSYNEQFF.

This clonotype is identified as medium-sized from frequency. V is TRBV28 and J is TRBJ2-7; TCRdb's D gene call, TRBD1, goes unchecked for lack of DNA. CDR3 size: 17 residues. Germline V lookup: CDR1 MDHEN, CDR2 SYDVKM. The CDR3: CASSFSPSGVLSYEQYF.

This chain connects TRBV10-3 to TRBJ2-1; TCRdb reports TRBD1, a call that lacks DNA to check it against. The CDR3 has 12 residues. Germline CDR1 reads ENHRY; CDR2 reads SYGVKD. This CDR3 reads CAIRDNYNEQFF.

The CDR3 sequence is CASSKLVSDTQYF. The chain recombines TRBV21-1 with TRBJ2-3. TRBV21-1 is described as a pseudogene. CDR3 length: 13 amino acids.

The CDR3 here is CASSGTADQPQHF. The gene calls are TRBV12-3 or TRBV12-4 and TRBJ1-5; the D call from TCRdb, TRBD1, cannot be confirmed without DNA. The CDR3 sequence is 13 residues long.